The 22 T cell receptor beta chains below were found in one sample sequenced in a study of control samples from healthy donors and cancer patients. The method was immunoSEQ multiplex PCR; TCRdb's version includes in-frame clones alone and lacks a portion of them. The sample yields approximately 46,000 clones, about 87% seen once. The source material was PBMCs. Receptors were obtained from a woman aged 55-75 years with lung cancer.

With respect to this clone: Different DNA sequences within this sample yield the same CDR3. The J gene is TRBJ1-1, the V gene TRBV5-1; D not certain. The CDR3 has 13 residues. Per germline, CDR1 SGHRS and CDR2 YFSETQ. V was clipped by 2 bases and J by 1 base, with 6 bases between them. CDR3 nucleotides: TGCGCCAGCAGCTTAGGCAGGAACACTGAAGCTTTCTTT. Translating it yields CASSLGRNTEAFF.

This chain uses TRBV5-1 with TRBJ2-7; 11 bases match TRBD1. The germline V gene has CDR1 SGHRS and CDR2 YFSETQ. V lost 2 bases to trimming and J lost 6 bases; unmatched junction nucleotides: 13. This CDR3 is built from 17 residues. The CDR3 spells CASSFPEEGQGVIEQYF. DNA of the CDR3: TGCGCCAGCAGCTTCCCCGAAGAGGGACAGGGGGTAATCGAGCAGTACTTC.

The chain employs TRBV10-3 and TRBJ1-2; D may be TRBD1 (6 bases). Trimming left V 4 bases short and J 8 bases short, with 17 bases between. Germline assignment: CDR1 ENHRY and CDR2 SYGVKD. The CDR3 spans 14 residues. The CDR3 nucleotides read TGTGCCATCAGTGCACAGGGTTCCGAAAGGGGCTACACCTTC. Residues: CAISAQGSERGYTF.

The CDR3 loop is CASSLEGREGAEAFF. The DNA for the CDR3 is TGCGCCAGCAGCTTGGAGGGCCGTGAGGGGGCTGAAGCTTTCTTT. V and J are TRBV5-1 and TRBJ1-1; tentative D call: TRBD1 (6 bases). This CDR3 contains 15 residues. V lost 0 bases, J lost 6 bases, and 15 bases lay in between. CDR1 is SGHRS and CDR2 is YFSETQ in the germline V gene.

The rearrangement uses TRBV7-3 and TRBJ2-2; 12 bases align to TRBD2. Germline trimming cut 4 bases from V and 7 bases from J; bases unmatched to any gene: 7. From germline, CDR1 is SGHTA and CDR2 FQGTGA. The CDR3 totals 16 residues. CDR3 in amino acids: CASSSRLAGVSGELFF. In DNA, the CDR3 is TGTGCCAGCAGCTCTCGACTAGCGGGAGTGAGCGGGGAGCTGTTTTTT.

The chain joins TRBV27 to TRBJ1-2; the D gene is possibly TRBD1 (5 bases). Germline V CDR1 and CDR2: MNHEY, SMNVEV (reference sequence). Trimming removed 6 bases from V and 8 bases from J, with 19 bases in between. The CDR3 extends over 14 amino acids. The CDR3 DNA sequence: TGTGCCAGCAGGACCCTTTACTCGACAGCAGGCTACACCTTC. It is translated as CASRTLYSTAGYTF.

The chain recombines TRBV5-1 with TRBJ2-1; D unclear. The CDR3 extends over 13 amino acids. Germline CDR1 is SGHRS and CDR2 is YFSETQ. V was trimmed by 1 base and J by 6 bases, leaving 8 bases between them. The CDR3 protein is CASSLNAVNEQFF. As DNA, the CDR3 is TGCGCCAGCAGCTTGAATGCCGTCAATGAGCAGTTCTTC.

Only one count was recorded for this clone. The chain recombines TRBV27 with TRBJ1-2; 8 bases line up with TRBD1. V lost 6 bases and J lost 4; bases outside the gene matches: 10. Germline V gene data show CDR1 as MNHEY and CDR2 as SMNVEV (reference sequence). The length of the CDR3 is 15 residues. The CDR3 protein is CASRQMDRVSYGYTF. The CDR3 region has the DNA TGTGCCAGCAGACAAATGGACAGGGTTAGCTATGGCTACACCTTC.

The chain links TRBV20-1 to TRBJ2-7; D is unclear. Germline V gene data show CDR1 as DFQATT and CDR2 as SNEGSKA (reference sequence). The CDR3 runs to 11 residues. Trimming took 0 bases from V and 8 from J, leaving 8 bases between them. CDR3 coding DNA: TGCAGTGCTAGAGATCGGGCCCAGCAGTACTTC. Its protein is CSARDRAQQYF.

The CDR3 DNA reads TGTGCTAGTGGTTTGGTACTAGCGGGAGTAACAGATACGCAGTATTTT. Encoded protein: CASGLVLAGVTDTQYF. The gene calls are TRBV12-5 and TRBJ2-3; the match to TRBD2 covers 11 bases. CDR1 and CDR2 (germline): LGHNT, FRNRAP. V lost 0 bases to trimming and J lost 3 bases; unmatched junction nucleotides: 2. CDR3 length: 16 residues.

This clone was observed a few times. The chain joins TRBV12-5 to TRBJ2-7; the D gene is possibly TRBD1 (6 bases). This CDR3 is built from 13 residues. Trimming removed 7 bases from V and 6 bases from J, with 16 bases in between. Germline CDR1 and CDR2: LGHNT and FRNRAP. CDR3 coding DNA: TGTGCTAGTGCATGGACAGATACTGCCGAGCAGTACTTC. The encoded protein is CASAWTDTAEQYF.

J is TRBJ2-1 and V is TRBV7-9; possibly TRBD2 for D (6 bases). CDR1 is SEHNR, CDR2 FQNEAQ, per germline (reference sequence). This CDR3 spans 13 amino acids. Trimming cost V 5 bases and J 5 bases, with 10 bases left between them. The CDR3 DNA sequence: TGTGCCAGCAGCCCGGGACTTGACAATGAGCAGTTCTTC. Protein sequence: CASSPGLDNEQFF. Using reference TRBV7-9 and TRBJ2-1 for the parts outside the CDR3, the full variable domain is DTGVSQNPRHKITKRGQNVTFRCDPISEHNRLYWYRQTLGQGPEFLTYFQNEAQLEKSRLLSDRFSAERPKGSFSTLEIQRTEQGDSAMYLCASSPGLDNEQFFGPGTRLTVL.

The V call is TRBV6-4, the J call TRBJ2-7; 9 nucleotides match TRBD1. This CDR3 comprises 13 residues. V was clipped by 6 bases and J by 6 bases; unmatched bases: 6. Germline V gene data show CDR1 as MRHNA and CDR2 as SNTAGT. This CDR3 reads CASRWDRAREQYF. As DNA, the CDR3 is TGTGCCAGCAGGTGGGACAGGGCTCGCGAGCAGTACTTC.

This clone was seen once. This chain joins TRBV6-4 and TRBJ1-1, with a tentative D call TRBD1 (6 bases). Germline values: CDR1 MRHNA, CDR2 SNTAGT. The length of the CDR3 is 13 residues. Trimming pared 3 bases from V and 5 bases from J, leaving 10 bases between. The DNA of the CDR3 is TGTGCCAGCAGTGAGGGCAGGGGAACTGAAGCTTTCTTT. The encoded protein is CASSEGRGTEAFF.

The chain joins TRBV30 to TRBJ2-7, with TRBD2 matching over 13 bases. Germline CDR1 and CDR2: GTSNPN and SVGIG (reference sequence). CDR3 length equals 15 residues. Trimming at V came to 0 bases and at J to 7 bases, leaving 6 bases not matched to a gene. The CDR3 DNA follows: TGTGCCTGGAGTGTACTAGCGGGAGGGCCTCATGAGCAGTACTTC. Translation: CAWSVLAGGPHEQYF.

CDR3 region: CASSPGDSPLLFF. DNA of the CDR3: TGTGCCAGCAGTCCGGGGGACAGCCCGCTTCTGTTTTTT. This chain links TRBV12-3 or TRBV12-4 with TRBJ1-4; 7 bases map to TRBD1. CDR3 length equals 13 residues. The junction had 11 bases not matched to a gene; V was cut back by 5 bases and J by 14 bases.

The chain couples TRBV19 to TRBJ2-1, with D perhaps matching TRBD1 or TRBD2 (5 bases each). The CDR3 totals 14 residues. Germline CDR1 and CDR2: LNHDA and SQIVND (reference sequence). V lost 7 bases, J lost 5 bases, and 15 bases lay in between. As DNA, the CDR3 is TGTGCCAGTAATCGGGGCATCGGTAACAATGAGCAGTTCTTC. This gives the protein CASNRGIGNNEQFF.

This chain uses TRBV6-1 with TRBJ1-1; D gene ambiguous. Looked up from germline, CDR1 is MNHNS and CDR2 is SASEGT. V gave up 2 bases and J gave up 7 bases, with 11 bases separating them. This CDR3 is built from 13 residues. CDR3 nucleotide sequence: TGTGCCAGCAGTGAATCCGGCGGGGATGAAGCTTTCTTT. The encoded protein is CASSESGGDEAFF.

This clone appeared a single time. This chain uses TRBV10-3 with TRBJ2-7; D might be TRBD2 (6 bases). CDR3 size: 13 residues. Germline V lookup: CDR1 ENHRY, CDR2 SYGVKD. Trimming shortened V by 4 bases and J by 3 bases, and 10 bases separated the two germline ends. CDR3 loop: CAISAPGGYEQYF. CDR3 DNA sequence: TGTGCCATCAGTGCCCCCGGGGGCTACGAGCAGTACTTC.

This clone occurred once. The CDR3 DNA sequence: TGTGCCAGCAGCTTAGATCACTCCGAGAACCTAAAGGATACGCAGTATTTT. It is translated as CASSLDHSENLKDTQYF. This chain connects TRBV11-3 to TRBJ2-3, with D unclear. Germline V gene sequence: CDR1 SGHNT, CDR2 YENEEA. Trimming cost V 0 bases and J 6 bases, with 19 bases left between them. There are 17 residues in the CDR3.

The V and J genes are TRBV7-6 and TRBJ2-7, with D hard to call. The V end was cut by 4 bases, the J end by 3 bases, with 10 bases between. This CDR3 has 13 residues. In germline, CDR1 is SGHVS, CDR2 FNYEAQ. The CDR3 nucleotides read TGTGCCAGCAGCTCCAGAACCTTCTACGAGCAGTACTTC. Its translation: CASSSRTFYEQYF.

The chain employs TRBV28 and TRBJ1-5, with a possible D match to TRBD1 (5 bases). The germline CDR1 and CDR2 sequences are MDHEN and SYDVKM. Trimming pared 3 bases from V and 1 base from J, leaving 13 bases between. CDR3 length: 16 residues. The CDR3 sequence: CASSFSGRRSNQPQHF. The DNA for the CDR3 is TGTGCCAGCAGTTTTTCAGGGAGAAGGAGCAATCAGCCCCAGCATTTT. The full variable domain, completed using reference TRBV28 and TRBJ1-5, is DVKVTQSSRYLVKRTGEKVFLECVQDMDHENMFWYRQDPGLGLRLIYFSYDVKMKEKGDIPEGYSVSREKKERFSLILESASTNQTSMYLCASSFSGRRSNQPQHFGDGTRLSIL.